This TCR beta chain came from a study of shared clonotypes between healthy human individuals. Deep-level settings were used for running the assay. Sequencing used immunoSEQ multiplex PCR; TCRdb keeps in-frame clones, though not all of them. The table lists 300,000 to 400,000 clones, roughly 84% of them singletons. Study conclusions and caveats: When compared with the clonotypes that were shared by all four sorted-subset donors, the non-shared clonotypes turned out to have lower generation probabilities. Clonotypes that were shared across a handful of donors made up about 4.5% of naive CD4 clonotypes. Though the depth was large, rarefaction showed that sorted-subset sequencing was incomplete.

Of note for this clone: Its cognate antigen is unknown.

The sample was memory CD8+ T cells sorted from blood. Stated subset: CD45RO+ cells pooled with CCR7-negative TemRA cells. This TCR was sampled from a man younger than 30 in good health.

The CDR3 reads CASSQHGIPYEQYF. For the CDR3, the DNA is TGCGCCAGCAGCCAACACGGGATTCCCTACGAGCAGTACTTC. This chain links TRBV5-1 with TRBJ2-7; a weak D match, TRBD2 (5 bases). The germline gives CDR1 SGHRS, CDR2 YFSETQ. V was clipped by 4 bases and J by 2 bases, with 13 bases between them. CDR3 size: 14 residues.